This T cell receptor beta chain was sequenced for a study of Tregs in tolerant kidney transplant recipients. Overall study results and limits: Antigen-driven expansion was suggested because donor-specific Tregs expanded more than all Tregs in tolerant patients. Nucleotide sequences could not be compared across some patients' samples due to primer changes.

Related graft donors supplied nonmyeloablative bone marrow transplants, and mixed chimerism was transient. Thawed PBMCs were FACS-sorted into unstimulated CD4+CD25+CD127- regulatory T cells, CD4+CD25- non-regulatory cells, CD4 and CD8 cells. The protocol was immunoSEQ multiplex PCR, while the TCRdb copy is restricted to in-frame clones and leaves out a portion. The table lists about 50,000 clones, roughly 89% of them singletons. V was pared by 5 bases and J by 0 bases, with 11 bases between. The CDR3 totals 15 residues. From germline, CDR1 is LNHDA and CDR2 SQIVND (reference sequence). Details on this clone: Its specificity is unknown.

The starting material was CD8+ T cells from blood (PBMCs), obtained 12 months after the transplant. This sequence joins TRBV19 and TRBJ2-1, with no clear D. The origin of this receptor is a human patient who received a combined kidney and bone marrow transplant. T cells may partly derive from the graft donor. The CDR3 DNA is TGTGCCAGTAGTCTAGTCGTTAGCTCCTACAATGAGCAGTTCTTC. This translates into CASSLVVSSYNEQFF.